Listed here is a single T cell receptor beta chain. Its matching antigen is unknown. This sample stems from a study of OX40 agonist ivuxolimab in advanced cancers. Study observations and caveats: Expanded peripheral T-cell antigen specificity went undetermined.

The assay was immunoSEQ multiplex PCR, and TCRdb's table has in-frame clones only and misses some. This table holds 65,000 to 70,000 clones, roughly 90% found once. V was trimmed by 4 bases and J by 3 bases, leaving 6 bases between them. CDR1 and CDR2 from the germline V gene are SQVTM and ANQGSEA. CDR3 length equals 11 residues. This chain uses TRBV29-1 with TRBJ1-1, with D maybe TRBD1 (5 bases). This TCR derives from an adult with an advanced solid tumor such as melanoma, head and neck, liver or kidney cancer. The sample here was CD4+ or CD8+ T cells sorted from blood, taken in a trial of the OX40 agonist ivuxolimab. The CDR3 sequence is CSVAGYTEAFF. As DNA, the CDR3 is TGCAGCGTTGCAGGGTACACTGAAGCTTTCTTT.